What follows is one TCR beta chain and its context. The antigen it binds to is not known. Qualities for individual bases were not recorded, and no much larger clone is one base off. This sample was included in a study of T cells in localized non-small cell lung cancer (dated by TCRdb to the early 2020s). Describing the broader study: The study analyzed T cell repertoires of roughly 220 early-stage NSCLC patients, comparing tumors and uninvolved tumor-adjacent lungs. The cohort was made up of around 250 treatment-naive NSCLC patients whose localized lung tumors had been resected. The mean age of the NSCLC patients was 60 to 85 years, with 120 to 150 men and about a hundred women. Paper-wide results and their limitations: Uninvolved tumor-adjacent lung showed the highest T cell clonality, higher than tumor, which suggests more focused antigenic responses in the uninvolved tumor-adjacent lung. Because multi-region tumor sequencing was not performed, intratumor heterogeneity could not be ruled out. Longer overall survival was associated with higher blood T cell density, whereas shorter survival was associated with higher adjacent-lung clonality. A median of approximately 53 of the top 100 tumor clones turned up in the paired uninvolved adjacent lung, and 25 to 35 of those clones also ranked among the top 100 of that same adjacent lung. Because the study design was exploratory, TCR variables were selected using unadjusted p-values without false-discovery rate correction.

At diagnosis, tumor, uninvolved tumor-adjacent lung and peripheral blood were collected and then preserved as a mix of FFPE and fresh-frozen material. Blood samples were analyzed as peripheral blood mononuclear cells for TCR repertoire profiling. The immunoSEQ Assay was used to sequence TCR beta CDR3 regions from DNA. The original methods were these. T cell density was computed as TCR beta template counts normalized to usable DNA estimated by amplifying housekeeping genes. The preseqR package was used to estimate richness by extrapolating to 400,000 templates for PBMC samples and to 120,000 templates for tissue samples. Clonality was taken to be one minus Pielou's evenness. Differential abundance testing on productive amino-acid clonotypes, with a minimum total count of 5 and an alpha of 0.1, was used to identify tissue-enriched TCRs. Repertoire overlap between compartments was quantified with the Jaccard Index and Morisita Overlap Index. GLIPH grouped TCR beta CDR3s together with public tetramer-defined viral CDR3s, and a viral motif had to include at least three viral sequences and also show V-gene enrichment. Sourced from immuneACCESS, this table was stored by TCRdb with only in-frame sequences that have V and J called. A share of the clones is absent; for the studies checked, an unresolved V gene accounts for under half, and the remainder has no known explanation. V and J calls and clone size are those listed in that table; D and trimming were worked out from the DNA. In this sample the table shows over 25,000 clones, over 65% of which occur a single time. Approximately 33% of the sample lies in the top ten.

CDR3 length: 14 amino acids, cysteine to phenylalanine. Only the CDR3 DNA stays, 42 bases, in frame from base 1. Relative to germline, V is missing 3 bases and J is missing 4 bases, with 2 bases of the junction outside any gene match. The CDR1 and CDR2 encoded by the germline V gene (reference sequence) are SGHNT and YYREEE. The source is a male donor at least 60 years old with stage II squamous cell lung carcinoma. Recombination joined TRBV5-4 with TRBJ2-3; the junction holds 10 bases that match TRBD1. The sample consisted of peripheral blood, taken before any cancer treatment. CDR3 reads: CASSWTGGSDTQYF. The nucleotides are TGTGCCAGCAGCTGGACAGGGGGTTCAGATACGCAGTATTTT.